These 12 T cell receptor beta chains originate from one sample sequenced in a study of blood T cell repertoires in COVID-19. The data were produced by immunoSEQ multiplex PCR, yet TCRdb's version contains in-frame clones alone and is incomplete. Of approximately 300,000 clones in the sample, 89% are singletons; the top ten hold about 2%. The specimen sequenced was peripheral blood. All receptors derive from a woman aged 30 to 39 with COVID-19, enrolled during active disease.

V usage is TRBV29-1 and J usage is TRBJ1-2, with TRBD1 matching over 9 bases. Per the germline V gene, CDR1 is SQVTM and CDR2 is ANQGSEA. V trimming: 6 bases; J trimming: 4 bases; junction bases outside the gene matches: 6. CDR3 length: 13 residues. The DNA for the CDR3 is TGCAGCGTAGACCGACAGGGGGGCTATGGCTACACCTTC. Protein: CSVDRQGGYGYTF.

The chain joins TRBV7-2 to TRBJ1-3; TRBD1 aligns across 7 bases. Unmatched junction bases numbered 5, after V lost 6 bases and J lost 0 bases. The CDR3 is made up of 15 amino acids. The germline V gene has CDR1 SGHTA and CDR2 FQGNSA. CDR3 nucleotide sequence: TGTGCCAGCAGTTTACAGGGGAGCTCTGGAAACACCATATATTTT. Translation gives CASSLQGSSGNTIYF.

This chain connects TRBV24-1 to TRBJ2-1; perhaps TRBD1 as D (7 bases). Germline-derived CDR1 and CDR2 are KGHDR and SFDVKD. Trimming took 7 bases from V and 1 from J, leaving 16 bases between them. This CDR3 has 16 amino acids. As DNA, the CDR3 is TGTGCCACCAGCGGTTTCAGGGGGGAATCCTACAATGAGCAGTTCTTC. It specifies CATSGFRGESYNEQFF.

CDR3 coding DNA: TGCAGCGTTGGACACAATAGCAATCAGCCCCAGCATTTT. As protein: CSVGHNSNQPQHF. The V gene is TRBV29-1, the J gene TRBJ1-5; D unclear. The V end was cut by 4 bases, the J end by 0 bases, with 7 bases between. The CDR3 sequence is 13 residues long. Germline V gives CDR1 SQVTM, CDR2 ANQGSEA. Filled out from reference TRBV29-1 and TRBJ1-5, the complete variable domain reads SAVISQKPSRDICQRGTSLTIQCQVDSQVTMMFWYRQQPGQSLTLIATANQGSEATYESGFVIDKFPISRPNLTFSTLTVSNMSPEDSSIYLCSVGHNSNQPQHFGDGTRLSIL.

The chain joins TRBV10-3 to TRBJ1-1; D is undetermined. Germline CDR1 reads ENHRY; CDR2 reads SYGVKD. Trimming stripped 7 bases from V and 4 bases from J, with 19 bases between. The CDR3 runs 15 residues. In DNA form, the CDR3 reads TGTGCCATCAAGGGAGAGTGGGGAGGAGTCACTGAAGCTTTCTTT. Residues: CAIKGEWGGVTEAFF.

This chain connects TRBV3-1 (or the pseudogene TRBV3-2) to TRBJ1-4, with D unclear. V lost 1 base to trimming and J lost 7 bases, with 7 bases between them. Germline CDR1 reads LGHDT; CDR2 reads YNNKEL (reference sequence). The CDR3 contains 13 residues. CDR3 amino acids: CASSQVVSEKLFF. As DNA, the CDR3 is TGTGCCAGCAGCCAAGTAGTTAGTGAAAAACTGTTTTTT.

The chain joins TRBV28 to TRBJ1-6; 10 nucleotides match TRBD1. The V gene's germline CDR1 is MDHEN and CDR2 SYDVKM. This CDR3 region has 14 residues. V lost 3 bases and J lost 8; bases outside the gene matches: 1. The CDR3 sequence is CASSLGTGDSPLHF. CDR3 nucleotides: TGTGCCAGCAGTTTGGGGACAGGGGATTCACCCCTCCACTTT.

V is TRBV3-1 (or the pseudogene TRBV3-2) and J is TRBJ2-1, with D possibly TRBD2 on 6 matching bases. Trimming pared 0 bases from V and 0 bases from J, leaving 18 bases between. The germline V gene encodes CDR1 LGHDT and CDR2 YNNKEL (reference sequence). This CDR3 has 19 amino acids. The CDR3 loop reads CASSQDRGIAEGSYNEQFF. CDR3 nucleotide sequence: TGTGCCAGCAGCCAAGATCGGGGGATCGCTGAGGGCTCCTACAATGAGCAGTTCTTC.

This chain joins TRBV11-2 and TRBJ2-2, with D maybe TRBD2 (6 bases). The V and J ends lost 7 bases and 2 bases respectively, with 14 bases between them. The CDR3 extends over 15 amino acids. Per germline, CDR1 SGHAT and CDR2 FQNNGV. CDR3 coding DNA: TGTGCCAGCAAAGGGTTAGCGGTTAACACCGGGGAGCTGTTTTTT. It yields the protein CASKGLAVNTGELFF.

The chain joins TRBV7-9 to TRBJ2-3; 8 nucleotides match TRBD1. Looked up from germline, CDR1 is SEHNR and CDR2 is FQNEAQ (reference sequence). The CDR3 totals 15 residues. V lost 5 bases, J lost 2 bases, and 6 bases stayed unmatched. Here the CDR3 DNA reads TGTGCCAGCAGCAAAGGGACAGGACTCACAGATACGCAGTATTTT. Translated: CASSKGTGLTDTQYF.

The gene calls are TRBV7-8 and TRBJ1-5; possible D gene TRBD1, 6 bases. V was cut by 5 bases and J by 4 bases, with 21 bases left in between. This CDR3 is 17 amino acids long. The germline gives CDR1 SGHVS, CDR2 FQNEAQ. The CDR3 nucleotides are TGTGCCAGCAGCACCATACTCACAGACAGGAAAAATCAGCCCCAGCATTTT. It yields the protein CASSTILTDRKNQPQHF.

The chain carries TRBV19 and TRBJ1-5; possibly TRBD1 for D (6 bases). Germline assignment: CDR1 LNHDA and CDR2 SQIVND (reference sequence). The CDR3 runs 15 residues. V was shortened by 6 bases and J by 4 bases, with 16 bases between the two germline ends. CDR3 sequence: CASRVSGTSNQPQHF. The CDR3 bases are TGTGCCAGTAGGGTATCCGGGACAAGTAATCAGCCCCAGCATTTT.